This TCR beta chain was obtained from a study of T cell repertoires in cytomegalovirus infection. Across the whole study: Selected CMV epitopes included recently identified HLA-C-restricted ones as well as well-studied HLA-B-restricted ones. Public TCR beta signatures provided an indication of both CMV infection and a matching HLA type.

A note on this clonotype: What it recognizes is unknown.

Study-level results: HLA-C-restricted CMV-specific TCR beta clonotypes prevailed in the ex vivo response. Individuals carrying CMV plus the relevant HLA were identified by cumulative frequency of public TCR beta families.

The germline V and J ends were trimmed by 4 bases and 4 bases, with 11 bases remaining between them. The CDR3 consists of 14 residues. The germline V gene encodes CDR1 LNHDA and CDR2 SQIVND (reference sequence). Using its own MiXCR run on the reads, TCRdb lists one record per CDR3 protein. The sample shows 69,000 or so distinct CDR3 sequences, about 29% of them seen only once. The material was CD8+ T cells from cultured PBMCs, obtained from culture after CMV antigen stimulation. This TCR came from a human donor in good health (CMV status not recorded). Some clones in this sample may be carry-over from other donors' samples. The gene calls are TRBV19 and TRBJ1-5; no clear D. The CDR3 DNA reads TGTGCCAGTAGTAACGTTTTCCCGAATCAGCCCCAGCATTTT. Its protein product is CASSNVFPNQPQHF. Complete variable domain (other parts from reference TRBV19 and TRBJ1-5): DGGITQSPKYLFRKEGQNVTLSCEQNLNHDAMYWYRQDPGQGLRLIYYSQIVNDFQKGDIAEGYSVSREKKESFPLTVTSAQKNPTAFYLCASSNVFPNQPQHFGDGTRLSIL.